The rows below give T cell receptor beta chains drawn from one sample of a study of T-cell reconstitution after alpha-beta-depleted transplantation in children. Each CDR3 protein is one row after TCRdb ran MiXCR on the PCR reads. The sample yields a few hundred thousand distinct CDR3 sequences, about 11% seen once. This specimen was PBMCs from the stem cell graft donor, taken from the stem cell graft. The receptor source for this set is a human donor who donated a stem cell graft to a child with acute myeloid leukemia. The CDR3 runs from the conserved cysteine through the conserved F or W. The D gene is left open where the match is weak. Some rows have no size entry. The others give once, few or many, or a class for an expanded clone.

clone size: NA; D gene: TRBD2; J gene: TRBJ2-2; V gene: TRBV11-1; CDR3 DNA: TGTGCCAGCAGCTTCGCACTAGCGGGAGGGCCTTGGACCGGGGAGCTGTTTTTT; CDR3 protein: CASSFALAGGPWTGELFF
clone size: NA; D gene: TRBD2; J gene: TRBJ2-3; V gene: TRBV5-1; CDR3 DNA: TGCGCCAGCAGCTACACTAGCGCCCGGGTAGCAGATACGCAGTATTTT; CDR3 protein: CASSYTSARVADTQYF
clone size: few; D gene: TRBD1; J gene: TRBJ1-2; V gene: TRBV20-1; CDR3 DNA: TGCAGTGCTAGAGACCGGGACAGGGGGCTGTTTGGCTACACCTTC; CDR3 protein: CSARDRDRGLFGYTF
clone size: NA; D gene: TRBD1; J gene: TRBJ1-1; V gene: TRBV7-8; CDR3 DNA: TGTGCCAGCAGACCATATGACAGGGCCACTGAAGCTTTCTTT; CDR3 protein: CASRPYDRATEAFF
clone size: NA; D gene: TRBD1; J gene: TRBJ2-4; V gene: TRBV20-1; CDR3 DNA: TGCAGTGCTAGAGATTCCAAGGGGGCTCCAAACATTCAGTACTTC; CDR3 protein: CSARDSKGAPNIQYF
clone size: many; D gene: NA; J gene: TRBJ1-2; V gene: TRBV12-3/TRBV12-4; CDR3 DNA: TGTGCCAGCCAAAACCTCCAGGCCATTCACACCTTC; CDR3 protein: CASQNLQAIHTF
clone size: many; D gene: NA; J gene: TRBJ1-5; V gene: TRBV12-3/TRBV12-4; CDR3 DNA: TGTGCCAGCAGTTTTGGAGTAACCGGCCGGCCCCAGCATTTT; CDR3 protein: CASSFGVTGRPQHF
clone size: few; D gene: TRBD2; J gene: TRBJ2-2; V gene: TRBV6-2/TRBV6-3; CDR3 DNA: TGTGCCAGCAGTCACCGGACCGCACTAGCGGGGGGTGCCGGGGAGCTGTTTTTT; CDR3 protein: CASSHRTALAGGAGELFF
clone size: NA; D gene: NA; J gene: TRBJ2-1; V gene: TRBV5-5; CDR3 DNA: TGTGCCAGCAGCTCGACGACTAGGGAGGCATACAATGAGCAGTTCTTC; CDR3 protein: CASSSTTREAYNEQFF
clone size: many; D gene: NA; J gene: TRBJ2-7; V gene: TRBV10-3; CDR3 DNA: TGTGCCATCAGTGTCTCGGATCCGGCTATGTACGAGCAGTACTTC; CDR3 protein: CAISVSDPAMYEQYF
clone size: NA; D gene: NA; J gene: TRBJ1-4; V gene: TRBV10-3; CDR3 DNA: TGTGCCATCAGTGCCTCGGGACCGGCTAATGAAAAACTGTTTTTT; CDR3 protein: CAISASGPANEKLFF
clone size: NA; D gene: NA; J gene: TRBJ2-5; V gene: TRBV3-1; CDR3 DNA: TGTGCCAGCAGCCAAGAGGGCAGGGGAGTAGAGACCCAGTACTTC; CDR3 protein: CASSQEGRGVETQYF
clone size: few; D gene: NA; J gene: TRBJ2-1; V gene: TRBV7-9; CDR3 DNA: TGTGCCAGCAGCTCACCTCCCGACGGCGCGCCCAATGAGCAGTTCTTC; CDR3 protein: CASSSPPDGAPNEQFF
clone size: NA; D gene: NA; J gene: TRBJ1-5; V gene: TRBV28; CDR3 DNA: TGTGCCAGCAGTTCCCAGGGGCCAAACCAGCATTTT; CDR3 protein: CASSSQGPNQHF
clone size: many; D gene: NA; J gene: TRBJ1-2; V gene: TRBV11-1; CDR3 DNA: TGTGCCAGCGGCGACTCGGACCTACCAAACTATGGCTACACCTTC; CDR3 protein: CASGDSDLPNYGYTF
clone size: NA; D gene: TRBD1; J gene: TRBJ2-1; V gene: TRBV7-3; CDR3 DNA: TGTGCCAGCAGCTTATGGGGACAGAGCTCCTACAATGAGCAGTTCTTC; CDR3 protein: CASSLWGQSSYNEQFF
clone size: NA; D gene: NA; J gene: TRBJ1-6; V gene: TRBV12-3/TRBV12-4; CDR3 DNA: TGTGCCAGCAGTATCGGACTGGGGAATTCACCCCTCCACTTT; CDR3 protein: CASSIGLGNSPLHF
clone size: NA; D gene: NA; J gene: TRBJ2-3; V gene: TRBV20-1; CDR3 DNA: TGCAGTGCTAGAGATCGCGACACCCGGGGGTGGGATACGCAGTATTTT; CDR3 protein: CSARDRDTRGWDTQYF
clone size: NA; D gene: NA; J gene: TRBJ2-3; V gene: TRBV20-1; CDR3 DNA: TGCAGTGCCACTAGAAGGGGAAACACAGATACGCAGTATTTT; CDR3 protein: CSATRRGNTDTQYF
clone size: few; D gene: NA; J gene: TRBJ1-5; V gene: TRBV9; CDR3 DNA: TGTGCCAGCAGCCCGCCCTTCGGGGGGCCCAATCAGCCCCAGCATTTT; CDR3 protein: CASSPPFGGPNQPQHF
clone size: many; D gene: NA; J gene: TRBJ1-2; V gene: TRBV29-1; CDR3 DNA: TGCAGCTCGTACCTAGACAGAAACTATGGCTACACCTTC; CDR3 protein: CSSYLDRNYGYTF
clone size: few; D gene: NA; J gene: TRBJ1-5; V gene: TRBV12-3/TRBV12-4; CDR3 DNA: TGTGCCAGCAGTTTAATGGCAGATTATAGCAATCAGCCCCAGCATTTT; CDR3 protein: CASSLMADYSNQPQHF
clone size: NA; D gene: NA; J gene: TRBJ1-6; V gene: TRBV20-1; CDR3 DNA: TGCAGTGCAGCCCCCGGGACATTGAGCTCCTATAATTCACCCCTCCACTTT; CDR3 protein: CSAAPGTLSSYNSPLHF
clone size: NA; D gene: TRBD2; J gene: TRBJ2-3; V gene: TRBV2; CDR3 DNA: TGTGCCAGCAGGGGACTAGCGGGCTTCACAGATACGCAGTATTTT; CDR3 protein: CASRGLAGFTDTQYF
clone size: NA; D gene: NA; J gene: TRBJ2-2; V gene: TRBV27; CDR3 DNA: TGTGCCAGCAGTTTCGCGGTTCTCGGGGAGCTGTTTTTT; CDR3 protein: CASSFAVLGELFF
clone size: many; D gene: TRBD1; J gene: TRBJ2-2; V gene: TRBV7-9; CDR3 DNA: TGTGCCAGCAGTTTCGACAGGGTGAACACCGGGGAGCTGTTTTTT; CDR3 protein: CASSFDRVNTGELFF
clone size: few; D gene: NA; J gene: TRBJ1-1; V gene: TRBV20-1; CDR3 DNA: TGCAGTGCCCTTCGCAGGACCCGGGGACATGAAAGATATTTCTTT; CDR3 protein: CSALRRTRGHERYFF
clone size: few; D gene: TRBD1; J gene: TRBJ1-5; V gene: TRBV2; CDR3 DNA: TGTGCCAGCAGGAAGGCGACAGGGATAAATCAGCCCCAGCATTTT; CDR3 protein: CASRKATGINQPQHF
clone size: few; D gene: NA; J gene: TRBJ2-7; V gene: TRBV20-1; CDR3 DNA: TGCAGTGCTAGAGCCAGACTAGGGTTCTACGAGCAGTACTTC; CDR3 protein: CSARARLGFYEQYF
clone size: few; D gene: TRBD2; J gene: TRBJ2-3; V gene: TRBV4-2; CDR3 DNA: TGTGCCAGCAGCCAGCAACTAGCGGGAGGGCCAACAGATACGCAGTATTTT; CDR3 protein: CASSQQLAGGPTDTQYF
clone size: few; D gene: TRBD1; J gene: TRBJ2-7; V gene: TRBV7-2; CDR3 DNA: TGTGCCAGCAGCCCGGCACAGGGGCCAGAATACGAGCAGTACTTC; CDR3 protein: CASSPAQGPEYEQYF
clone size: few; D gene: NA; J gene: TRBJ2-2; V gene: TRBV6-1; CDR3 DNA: TGTGCCAGCAGGTGGACCTCGGAGGGGACCGGGGAGCTGTTTTTT; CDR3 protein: CASRWTSEGTGELFF
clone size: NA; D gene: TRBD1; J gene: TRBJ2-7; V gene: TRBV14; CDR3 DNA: TGTGCCAGCAGCCAGCAACCGGGACAGGGCCCCTACGAGCAGTACTTC; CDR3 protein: CASSQQPGQGPYEQYF
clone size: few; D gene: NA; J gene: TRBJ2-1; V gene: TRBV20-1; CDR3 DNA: TGCAGTGCTGGGGGGGGGCTAGCCGGGGCGGGAGAGAGTGAGCAGTTCTTC; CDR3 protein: CSAGGGLAGAGESEQFF
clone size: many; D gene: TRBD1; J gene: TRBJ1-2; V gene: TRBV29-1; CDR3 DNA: TGCAGCGGGTTTTCCCATGACAGGGGGCTCGAAGGCTACACCTTC; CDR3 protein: CSGFSHDRGLEGYTF
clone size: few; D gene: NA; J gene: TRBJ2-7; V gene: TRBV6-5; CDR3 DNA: TGTGCCAGCAGTTACCCAGGGGACGGGTCCTACGAGCAGTACTTC; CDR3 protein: CASSYPGDGSYEQYF
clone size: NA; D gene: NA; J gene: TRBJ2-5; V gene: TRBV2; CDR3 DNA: TGTGCCAGCAGTGAGGGTAGCTTGCAGTACTTC; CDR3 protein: CASSEGSLQYF
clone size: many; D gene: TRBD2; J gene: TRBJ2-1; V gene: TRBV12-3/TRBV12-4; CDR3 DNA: TGTGCCAGCAGTTTGCCCAGCGGGGCGTACAATGGACAGTTCTTC; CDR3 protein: CASSLPSGAYNGQFF
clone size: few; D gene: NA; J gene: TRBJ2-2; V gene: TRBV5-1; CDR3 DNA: TGCGCCAGCAGGGAAGAAAACACCGGGGAGCTGTTTTTT; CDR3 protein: CASREENTGELFF
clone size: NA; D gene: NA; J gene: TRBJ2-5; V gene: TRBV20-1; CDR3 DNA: TGCAGTGCCCAACTCACCGGGACCCAAGAGACCCAGTACTTC; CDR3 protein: CSAQLTGTQETQYF
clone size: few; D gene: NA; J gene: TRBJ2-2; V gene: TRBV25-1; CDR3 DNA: TGTGCCACCACGAGGGGTAACACCGGGGAGCTGTTTTTT; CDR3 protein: CATTRGNTGELFF
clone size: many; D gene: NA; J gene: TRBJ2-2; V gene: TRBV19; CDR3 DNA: TGTGCCAGTGGCAGGTCTCCAGGGCCCACCGGGGAGCTGTTTTTT; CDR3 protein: CASGRSPGPTGELFF
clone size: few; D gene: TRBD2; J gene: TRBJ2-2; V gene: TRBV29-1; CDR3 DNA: TGCAGCGTTGAACTAGCGGGAGCCACAAACACCGGGGAGCTGTTTTTT; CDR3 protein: CSVELAGATNTGELFF
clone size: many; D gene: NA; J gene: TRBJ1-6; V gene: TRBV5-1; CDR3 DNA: TGCGCCAGCAGGCCAGAGGGAAGAGATTCACCCCTCCACTTT; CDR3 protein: CASRPEGRDSPLHF
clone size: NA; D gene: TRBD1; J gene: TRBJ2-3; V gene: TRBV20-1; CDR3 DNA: TGCAGTGCGGAAGCCGGGACAGGTTGGACAGATACGCAGTATTTT; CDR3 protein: CSAEAGTGWTDTQYF
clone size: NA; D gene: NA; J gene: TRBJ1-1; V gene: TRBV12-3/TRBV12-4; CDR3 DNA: TGTGCCAGCAGTTTTGACAAGAGGAACACTGAAGCTTTCTTT; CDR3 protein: CASSFDKRNTEAFF
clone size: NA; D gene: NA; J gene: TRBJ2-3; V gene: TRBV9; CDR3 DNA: TGTGCCAGCAGCGAGATAACCAGGGGTACGCAGTATTTT; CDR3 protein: CASSEITRGTQYF
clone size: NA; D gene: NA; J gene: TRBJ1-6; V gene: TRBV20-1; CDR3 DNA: TGCAGTGCTAGAGATGGTGGAGTCTTAAATTCACCCCTCCACTTT; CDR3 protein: CSARDGGVLNSPLHF
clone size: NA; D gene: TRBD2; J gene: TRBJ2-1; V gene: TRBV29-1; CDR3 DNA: TGCAGCGGTTGGGCCACTAGCGGGAAGAACAATGAGCAGTTCTTC; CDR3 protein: CSGWATSGKNNEQFF